This T cell receptor (beta chain) was found in a study of cytomegalovirus exposure and HLA in healthy donors. PCR was performed using 60 Vbeta and 13 Jbeta primers. The table came from immunoSEQ multiplex PCR; TCRdb's copy has only in-frame clones and leaves some out. This sample has 150,000 to 200,000 clones, with 70% to 85% found just once. Germline V gene lookup returns CDR1 SGDLS and CDR2 YYNGEE. V was pared by 8 bases and J by 2 bases, with 13 bases between. The CDR3 spans 13 residues. Sequencing used PBMCs. The chain links TRBV9 to TRBJ2-5; TRBD1 might be the D (6 bases). This TCR was sampled from a woman in her 30s in good health and CMV-seropositive. CDR3 sequence: CASNREGQETQYF. CDR3 DNA: TGTGCCAGTAACAGGGAAGGGCAAGAGACCCAGTACTTC. The variable domain in full, with the rest retrieved from reference TRBV9 and TRBJ2-5, is DSGVTQTPKHLITATGQRVTLRCSPRSGDLSVYWYQQSLDQGLQFLIQYYNGEERAKGNILERFSAQQFPDLHSELNLSSLELGDSALYFCASNREGQETQYFGPGTRLLVL.